These 20 T cell receptor beta chains were all obtained from the same sample, sequenced in a study of identical twins. TCRdb used MiXCR to reprocess the 5' RACE reads, holding one entry per CDR3 protein. This sample has 1.5 million to 2 million distinct CDR3 sequences, with under 35% found just once. What was sequenced was cord blood. Receptors originate from a newborn girl in good health.

This clonotype was seen a few times. V is TRBV5-1 and J is TRBJ1-6; D not certain. V was cut by 0 bases and J by 6 bases, with 10 bases left in between. Looked up from germline, CDR1 is SGHRS and CDR2 is YFSETQ. The CDR3 sequence is 15 residues long. CDR3 in amino acids: CASSLGAPSNSPLHF. In DNA, the CDR3 is TGCGCCAGCAGCTTGGGGGCGCCTAGTAATTCACCCCTCCACTTT.

This clonotype was observed a few times. The V call is TRBV7-9, the J call TRBJ1-6, with D unclear. This CDR3 spans 16 amino acids. Germline lookup yields CDR1 SEHNR and CDR2 FQNEAQ (reference sequence). The V end was cut by 0 bases, the J end by 8 bases, with 14 bases between. The CDR3 DNA reads TGTGCCAGCAGCTTAGCCCCTGGCCTTGGGGATTCACCCCTCCACTTT. Residues: CASSLAPGLGDSPLHF.

There are a few counts of this clonotype. The chain uses TRBV28 and TRBJ2-1, with D uncertain. CDR3 length: 14 amino acids. Trimming took off 6 bases at V and 0 bases at J, with 9 bases between the two ends. Looked up from germline, CDR1 is MDHEN and CDR2 is SYDVKM. The CDR3 loop is CASRYSRSYNEQFF. The CDR3 DNA is TGTGCCAGCAGATATTCGCGCTCCTACAATGAGCAGTTCTTC.

This chain joins TRBV20-1 and TRBJ1-5, with D possibly matching TRBD1 (5 bases). The CDR3 is made up of 14 amino acids. The V end was cut by 1 base, the J end by 1 base, with 8 bases between. The germline gives CDR1 DFQATT, CDR2 SNEGSKA (reference sequence). The CDR3 region is CSARVGLSNQPQHF. The CDR3 DNA reads as TGCAGTGCTAGAGTGGGGCTAAGCAATCAGCCCCAGCATTTT.

This sequence joins TRBV20-1 and TRBJ1-2, with D unclear. The V end lost 1 base, the J end lost 1 base, and 7 bases lay between the germline ends. CDR3 length: 13 amino acids. In germline, CDR1 is DFQATT, CDR2 SNEGSKA (reference sequence). The CDR3 region is CSARGMGNYGYTF. The CDR3 DNA reads as TGCAGTGCTAGAGGGATGGGTAACTATGGCTACACCTTC.

This clonotype was counted a few times. V usage is TRBV6-5 and J usage is TRBJ1-2; TRBD1 aligns across 7 bases. Per the germline V gene, CDR1 is MNHEY and CDR2 is SVGAGI. The CDR3 runs 15 residues. V lost 0 bases, J lost 3 bases, and 4 bases stayed unmatched. The CDR3 is CASSYSTGKDYGYTF. The CDR3 region has the DNA TGTGCCAGCAGTTACTCGACAGGGAAGGACTATGGCTACACCTTC.

The table lists this clonotype with a few counts. The chain carries TRBV9 and TRBJ2-1; the D is unclear. The CDR3 sequence is 15 residues long. Trimming cost V 0 bases and J 0 bases, with 7 bases left between them. The germline V gene encodes CDR1 SGDLS and CDR2 YYNGEE. CDR3: CASSVEASSYNEQFF. Written as DNA, the CDR3 is TGTGCCAGCAGCGTAGAAGCGAGCTCCTACAATGAGCAGTTCTTC.

The chain recombines TRBV6-5 with TRBJ2-7, with TRBD2 matching over 13 bases. The CDR3 contains 15 residues. Per the germline V gene, CDR1 is MNHEY and CDR2 is SVGAGI. With 2 bases clipped from V and 7 bases from J, the junction kept 5 bases outside the gene matches. CDR3 nucleotide sequence: TGTGCCAGCAGTTACGGACTAGCGGGAGTAAATGAGCAGTACTTC. Translation gives CASSYGLAGVNEQYF.

Notes on this clonotype: The junction departs from germline at one end; a sequencing error may be responsible. This chain connects TRBV20-1 to TRBJ2-7; 12 nucleotides match TRBD2. Per germline, CDR1 DFQATT and CDR2 SNEGSKA (reference sequence). The CDR3 is 15 residues long. The CDR3 nucleotides are TGCAGTGCTAGGACTAGCGGGGGTTCCCTCTACGGGCAGTACTTC. Its translation: CSARTSGGSLYGQYF.

The chain is built from TRBV5-6 and TRBJ2-1; 8 bases are shared with TRBD2. Per the germline V gene, CDR1 is SGHDT and CDR2 is YYEEEE. The CDR3 runs to 17 residues. The ends lost 4 bases at V and 5 bases at J; junction bases unmatched: 14. The CDR3 bases are TGTGCCAGCAGCCCATCTGTGCGGGGACTAGGGAACAATGAGCAGTTCTTC. Translating gives CASSPSVRGLGNNEQFF.

This rearrangement joins TRBV20-1 to TRBJ2-7, with D maybe TRBD2 (6 bases). The CDR3 totals 15 residues. V was cut by 1 base and J by 7 bases, with 20 bases left in between. Per the germline V gene, CDR1 is DFQATT and CDR2 is SNEGSKA (reference sequence). CDR3 residues: CSARAPGTPSNEQYF. The CDR3 DNA reads TGCAGTGCTAGAGCGCCCGGGACTCCCAGCAATGAGCAGTACTTC.

The gene calls are TRBV25-1 and TRBJ1-1; TRBD1 is a possible D gene (6 bases). The CDR3 loop spans 14 amino acids. Germline loops: CDR1 MGHDK, CDR2 SYGVNS. The V end was cut by 1 base, the J end by 1 base, with 7 bases between. CDR3 in DNA: TGTGCCAGCAGTGAATCGACAGGGAACACTGAAGCTTTCTTT. This translates into CASSESTGNTEAFF. Based on the CDR3 plus reference TRBV25-1 and TRBJ1-1, the full variable domain is EADIYQTPRYLVIGTGKKITLECSQTMGHDKMYWYQQDPGMELHLIHYSYGVNSTEKGDLSSESTVSRIRTEHFPLTLESARPSHTSQYLCASSESTGNTEAFFGQGTRLTVV.

Concerning this clonotype: It is unclear where the CDR3 begins or ends on the DNA, so no DNA is shown, and the CDR3 is as TCRdb lists it. The rearrangement uses TRBV25-1 and TRBJ1-5; the table's D call TRBD1 went unverified against the DNA. Germline V gene data show CDR1 as MGHDK and CDR2 as SYGVNS. The CDR3 is 22 amino acids long, termini counted. The CDR3 spells CASSGDLETQYFGPGTNQPQHF.

This clonotype occurred a few times. The rearrangement joins TRBV6-5 to TRBJ2-5; 8 nucleotides agree with TRBD2. Germline CDR1 reads MNHEY; CDR2 reads SVGAGI. The CDR3 length is 17 residues. J gave up 5 bases and V 0 bases, and 11 bases lay outside the gene matches. The CDR3 protein is CASSYSNASGYGETQYF. DNA of the CDR3: TGTGCCAGCAGTTACTCGAATGCTAGCGGGTATGGGGAGACCCAGTACTTC.

The chain joins TRBV24-1 to TRBJ1-2; D is unresolved. Germline V lookup: CDR1 KGHDR, CDR2 SFDVKD. The CDR3 has 13 amino acids. The V and J ends lost 3 bases and 8 bases respectively, with 12 bases between them. The CDR3 protein is CATSDHHRLGYTF. DNA of the CDR3: TGTGCCACCAGTGATCACCACCGGTTGGGCTACACCTTC.

This clonotype was seen a few times. V is TRBV5-1 and J is TRBJ2-2; TRBD1 might be the D (5 bases). Germline V gene data show CDR1 as SGHRS and CDR2 as YFSETQ. The V end lost 0 bases, the J end lost 5 bases, and 14 bases lay between the germline ends. The CDR3 contains 16 residues. This chain's CDR3 is CASSLGDSRRTGELFF. The CDR3 nucleotides are TGCGCCAGCAGCTTGGGCGACAGCAGACGGACCGGGGAGCTGTTTTTT.

The V and J genes are TRBV4-1 and TRBJ2-1; 13 bases line up with TRBD2. CDR1 and CDR2 from the germline V gene are MGHRA and YSYEKL. After removal of 6 bases from V and 1 base from J, the junction contained 3 bases not matched to a gene. The CDR3 contains 16 residues. CDR3 region: CASRWTSGGSYNEQFF. In nucleotides, the CDR3 is TGCGCCAGCAGATGGACTAGCGGGGGATCCTACAATGAGCAGTTCTTC.

This clonotype was observed many times. The CDR3 DNA follows: TGTGCCATCAGTGACAGGGACATGGGCTACACCTTC. Its translation is CAISDRDMGYTF. The chain employs TRBV10-3 and TRBJ1-2; tentatively, D is TRBD1 (6 bases). This CDR3 is built from 12 residues. The V gene lost 3 bases and the J gene lost 8 bases, with 10 bases spanning the gap. Per the germline V gene, CDR1 is ENHRY and CDR2 is SYGVKD.

This clonotype was counted a few times. V gene TRBV6-4 combines with J gene TRBJ2-3; either TRBD1 or TRBD2 may supply D (5 bases each). Germline V gene sequence: CDR1 MRHNA, CDR2 SNTAGT. The CDR3 has 14 residues. V lost 2 bases and J lost 4, with 10 bases in between. CDR3 sequence: CASSDGQGADTQYF. CDR3 nucleotides: TGTGCCAGCAGTGACGGGCAGGGAGCAGATACGCAGTATTTT.

This clonotype was counted at least ten times. V gene TRBV9 combines with J gene TRBJ2-5, with 9 nucleotides matching TRBD2. The CDR3 consists of 16 residues. CDR1 and CDR2 (germline): SGDLS, YYNGEE. J lost 2 bases, V lost 0 bases, and 5 bases had no gene match. The CDR3 DNA reads TGTGCCAGCAGCGTAGGTATTAGCGGGGGTCAAGAGACCCAGTACTTC. It yields the protein CASSVGISGGQETQYF.